This TCR beta chain is drawn from a study of blood T cells in healthy people across ages (dated by TCRdb to the mid-2010s). Context from the whole study: In model experiments, template switching captured about one uniquely barcoded TCR beta cDNA molecule for every two T cells. Using deep sequencing normalized with unique cDNA molecular identifiers, the study measured how TCR beta repertoire diversity changes with age. To avoid experimental bias, donors of different ages were randomly spread across the sequencing lanes. The donors were split into four age groups: young (average around 16 years), middle-aged (about 40), aged (62) and long-lived (about 74). The study analyzed two additional independent replicas of 1 million unique cDNA reads from the same blood draw for two donors, one aged 18 to 30 and one aged 80 or older. What the authors observed across the whole study: Because donor CMV infection status was unknown, age-related changes in expanded clonotypes were potentially confounded. Estimates of total diversity from one million sequenced T cells were regarded as lower bounds and underestimates. Bulk unsorted PBMC profiling prevented conclusive comparison of naive and antigen-experienced compartments. Observed TCR beta diversity per million T cells fell roughly linearly with age, and a significant reduction was already apparent by age around 40. Compared with the aged group, the long-lived group had more naive CD4+ T cells, fewer expanded clones and increased TCR diversity, suggesting age selection. Observed TCR beta diversity correlated strongly with the percentage of naive T cells measured by flow cytometry.

The library came from 5' RACE. This sample was sequenced with an Illumina HiSeq 2500. The second PCR ran for about 6 to 12 cycles and used a J-beta primer mix along with a sample-barcoded 5' primer. Each TCR beta cDNA molecule received a unique molecular identifier from a template-switch 5' adaptor carrying 12 random nucleotides. At least 2.5 million CDR3-containing paired-end reads were obtained from each sample. All of the RNA was converted into first-strand cDNA using the Mint cDNA synthesis kit, with a TRBC-specific oligonucleotide serving as the primer. Following uracil-DNA glycosylase treatment, a first 18-cycle PCR with universal primers M1SS and BC2_uni_R was performed on all cDNA. The study's processing was this. For normalization, 1 million high-quality reads, each with a distinct molecular identifier, were randomly selected from each sample. Instead of being binned into consensus sequences, reads with shared molecular identifiers were discarded. MiTCR, run with a Q25 quality threshold and the strictest error-elimination algorithm, handled CDR3 identification, clonotype clustering and error correction. A nonparametric unseen species model with Euler transformation was used to estimate a lower bound on total TCR beta diversity. The raw public reads went through TCRdb reprocessing: fastp at Q25, MiXCR clone calling, in-frame beta chains kept. Records with the same CDR3 protein are collapsed into one entry carrying the most frequent genes and DNA. The V and J calls follow TCRdb's processing rather than the paper's. The sample table lists hundreds of thousands of distinct CDR3 sequences, under 30% of them with a count of one. Roughly 14% of the sample is held by the ten biggest clonotypes.

This clonotype was seen at least ten times. The antigen this receptor binds is unknown. Base quality data are lacking; no much larger clone is found one base away. The donors were under 40 Caucasian individuals from Russia, aged about 6 to 100 years, who were systemically healthy. Each donor gave about 9.7 milliliters of peripheral blood, drawn into EDTA-treated Vacutainer tubes. Ficoll-Paque density-gradient centrifugation was used to isolate PBMCs, with at least 6.5 million obtained per sample. Trizol reagent was used to extract total RNA from PBMCs, with at least 6 micrograms per sample. Naive CD45RAhigh/CD27high T cell percentages were measured by flow cytometry on a PBMC aliquot from every donor. Germline trimming: 10 bases from V, 4 bases from J; junction bases outside gene matches: 7. Inclusive of the bounding cysteine and phenylalanine, the CDR3 is 13 residues long. The DNA shown is the 39-base CDR3, in frame from base 1. Reading the germline V gene gives CDR1 MNHEY and CDR2 SVGEGT.

The V and J segments used are TRBV6-2 or TRBV6-3 and TRBJ2-5; TRBD2 matches 9 bases in the middle. Sequenced input: blood. This receptor was obtained from a woman over 75 in good health. CDR3 region: CATSTTSGETQYF. The DNA is as follows: TGTGCCACCTCAACGACTAGCGGAGAGACCCAGTACTTC.